This T cell receptor (beta chain) was captured by sequencing in a study of cytomegalovirus exposure and HLA in healthy donors. Whole-study results and caveats: Later analysis associated a missense DCLRE1C variant with TCR beta V- and J-gene trimming. By HLA locus, TCR association rates varied in a later analysis, with DRB1 showing the most and HLA-C the fewest. Presence/absence analyses treated sequencing depth as roughly uniform across donors.

Germline V CDR1 and CDR2: SGHDT, YYEEEE. The CDR3 is made up of 15 amino acids. Unmatched junction bases numbered 9, after V lost 10 bases and J lost 0 bases. Use of 60 Vbeta and 13 Jbeta primers characterized the PCR. TCRdb's copy holds only in-frame clones and misses some; the assay was immunoSEQ multiplex PCR. Seen here are more than 95,000 clones, 60% to 80% observed once, and the top ten hold roughly 3%. This clone was observed a handful of times. The antigen is not known. The specimen sequenced was PBMCs. This clonotype was obtained from a young man in good health and CMV-seronegative. The gene calls are TRBV5-6 and TRBJ1-1, with 10 bases that match TRBD1. This CDR3 is CAGHRQGAMNTEAFF. CDR3 nucleotide sequence: TGTGCCGGACATAGACAGGGGGCGATGAACACTGAAGCTTTCTTT.